Each of the 5 T cell receptor beta chains below was sequenced from the same sample in a study of graft-versus-host responses after intestinal transplantation. These receptors are not linked to any known antigen. The table came from immunoSEQ multiplex PCR; TCRdb's copy has only in-frame clones and leaves some out. The sample contains approximately 90,000 clones, under 95% of which appear only once. Sequencing used unstimulated CD8+ T cells sorted from spleen or lymph node cells, obtained before intestinal transplant. These receptors were collected from a human donor who received an intestinal transplant.

The V gene is TRBV7-7, the J gene TRBJ2-3; TRBD1 might be the D (5 bases). Looked up from germline, CDR1 is SSHAT and CDR2 is FNYEAQ (reference sequence). Trimming shortened V by 4 bases and J by 2 bases, and 10 bases separated the two germline ends. This CDR3 contains 14 residues. Here the CDR3 DNA reads TGTGCCAGCAGCTCAGGGTTTCCCACAGATACGCAGTATTTT. It is translated as CASSSGFPTDTQYF. The whole variable domain, remainder taken from reference TRBV7-7 and TRBJ2-3, is GAGVSQSPRYKVTKRGQDVTLRCDPISSHATLYWYQQALGQGPEFLTYFNYEAQPDKSGLPSDRFSAERPEGSISTLTIQRTEQRDSAMYRCASSSGFPTDTQYFGPGTRLTVL.

The gene calls are TRBV7-2 and TRBJ2-7; 10 bases align to TRBD2. The CDR3 covers 17 residues. The ends lost 6 bases at V and 3 bases at J; junction bases unmatched: 14. The germline V gene encodes CDR1 SGHTA and CDR2 FQGNSA. The CDR3 reads CASSSNVLAGGHYEQYF. CDR3 nucleotide sequence: TGTGCCAGCAGTTCGAACGTCTTAGCGGGGGGACACTACGAGCAGTACTTC.

The chain links TRBV2 to TRBJ2-3, with D possibly being TRBD2 (6 bases). Deletions cut 6 bases from V and 6 bases from J, with 19 bases between. This CDR3 has 15 amino acids. Looked up from germline, CDR1 is SNHLY and CDR2 is FYNNEI. The CDR3 loop is CASRGLGGASDTQYF. The CDR3 DNA is TGTGCCAGCAGGGGACTGGGCGGGGCCTCGGATACGCAGTATTTT.

The chain is built from TRBV9 and TRBJ2-7, with TRBD1 matching over 9 bases. Per germline, CDR1 SGDLS and CDR2 YYNGEE. This CDR3 spans 15 amino acids. The trim removed 0 bases at V and 1 base at J, leaving 2 bases unmatched. The CDR3 nucleotides read TGTGCCAGCAGCGTAGCACAGGGGGCTTCCTACGAGCAGTACTTC. Amino acids: CASSVAQGASYEQYF.

This chain links TRBV4-1 with TRBJ2-2, with 7 bases fitting TRBD1. Germline-derived CDR1 and CDR2 are MGHRA and YSYEKL. The length of the CDR3 is 14 residues. V shed 5 bases, J shed 10 bases, and the junction held 10 bases outside the gene matches. The CDR3 loop reads CASSDRQGKAELFF. CDR3 coding DNA: TGCGCCAGCAGCGACCGACAGGGAAAAGCGGAGCTGTTTTTT.